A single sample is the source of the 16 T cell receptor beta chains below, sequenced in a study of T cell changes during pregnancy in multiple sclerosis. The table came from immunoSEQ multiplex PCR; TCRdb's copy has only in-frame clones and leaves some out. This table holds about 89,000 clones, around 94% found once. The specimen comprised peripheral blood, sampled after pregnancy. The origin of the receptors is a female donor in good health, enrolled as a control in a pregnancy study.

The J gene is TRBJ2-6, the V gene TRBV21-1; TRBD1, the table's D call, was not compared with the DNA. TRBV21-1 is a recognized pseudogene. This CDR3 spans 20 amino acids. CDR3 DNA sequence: TGTGCCAGCAGCAAAAGAAGGCCGGGACAGGAAGCCTCTGGGGCCAACGTCCTGACTTTC. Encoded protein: CASSKRRPGQEASGANVLTF.

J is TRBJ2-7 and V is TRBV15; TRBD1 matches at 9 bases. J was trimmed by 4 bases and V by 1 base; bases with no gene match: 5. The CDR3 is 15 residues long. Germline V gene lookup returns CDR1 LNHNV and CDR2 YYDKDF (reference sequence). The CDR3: CATSRADRGLYEQYF. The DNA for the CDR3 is TGTGCCACCAGCAGAGCGGACAGGGGATTGTACGAGCAGTACTTC.

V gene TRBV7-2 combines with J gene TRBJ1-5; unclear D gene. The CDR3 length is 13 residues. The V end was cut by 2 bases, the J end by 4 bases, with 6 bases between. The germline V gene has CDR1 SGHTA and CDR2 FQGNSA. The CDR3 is CASSLSGNQPQHF. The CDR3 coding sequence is TGTGCCAGCAGCTTAAGCGGTAATCAGCCCCAGCATTTT.

The DNA of the CDR3 is TGTGCCAGTAGCCTATACTGGAGCTCCTACAATGAGCAGTTCTTC. Protein product: CASSLYWSSYNEQFF. The rearrangement joins TRBV19 to TRBJ2-1; no reliable D call. There are 15 residues in the CDR3. V was trimmed by 6 bases and J by 0 bases, leaving 12 bases between them. The germline CDR1 and CDR2 sequences are LNHDA and SQIVND (reference sequence).

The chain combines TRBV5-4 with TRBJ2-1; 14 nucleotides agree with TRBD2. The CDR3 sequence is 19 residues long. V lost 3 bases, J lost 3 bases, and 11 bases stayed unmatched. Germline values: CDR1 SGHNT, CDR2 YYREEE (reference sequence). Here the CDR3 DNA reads TGTGCCAGCAGCTCGGGGACTAGCGGGAGAGCCACCCTCTACAATGAGCAGTTCTTC. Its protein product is CASSSGTSGRATLYNEQFF.

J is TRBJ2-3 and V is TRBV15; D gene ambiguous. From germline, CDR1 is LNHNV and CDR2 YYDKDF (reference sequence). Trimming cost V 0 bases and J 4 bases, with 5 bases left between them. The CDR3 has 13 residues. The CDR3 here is CATSRDLADTQYF. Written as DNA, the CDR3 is TGTGCCACCAGCAGAGATCTAGCAGATACGCAGTATTTT.

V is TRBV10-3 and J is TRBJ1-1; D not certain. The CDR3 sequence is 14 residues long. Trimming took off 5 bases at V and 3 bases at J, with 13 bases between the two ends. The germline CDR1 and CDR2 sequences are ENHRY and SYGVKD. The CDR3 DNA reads TGTGCCATCAGTCAGACAAAAACCGACACTGAAGCTTTCTTT. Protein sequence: CAISQTKTDTEAFF.

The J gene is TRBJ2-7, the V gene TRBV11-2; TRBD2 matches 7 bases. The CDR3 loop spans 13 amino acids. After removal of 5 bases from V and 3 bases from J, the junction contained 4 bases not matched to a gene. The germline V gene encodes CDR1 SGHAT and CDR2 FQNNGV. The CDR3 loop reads CASSLGGIYEQYF. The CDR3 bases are TGTGCCAGCAGCCTCGGGGGGATCTACGAGCAGTACTTC.

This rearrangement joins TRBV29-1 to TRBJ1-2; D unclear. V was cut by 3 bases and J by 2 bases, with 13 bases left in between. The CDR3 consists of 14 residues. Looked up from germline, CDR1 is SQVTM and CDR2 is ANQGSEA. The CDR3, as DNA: TGCAGCGTTGAGGGCCTATCCTCAAACTATGGCTACACCTTC. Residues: CSVEGLSSNYGYTF.

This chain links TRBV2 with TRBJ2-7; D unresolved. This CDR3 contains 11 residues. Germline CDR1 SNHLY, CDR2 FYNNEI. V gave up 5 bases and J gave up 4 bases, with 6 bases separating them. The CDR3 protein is CASSPLYEQYF. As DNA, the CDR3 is TGTGCCAGCAGTCCCCTGTACGAGCAGTACTTC.

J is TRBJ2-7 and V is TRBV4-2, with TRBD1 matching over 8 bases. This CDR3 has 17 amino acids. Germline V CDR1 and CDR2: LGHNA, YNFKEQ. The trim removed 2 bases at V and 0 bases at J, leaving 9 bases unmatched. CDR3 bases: TGTGCCAGCAGCCAAACTCAGGCCGACAGGGGCTCCTACGAGCAGTACTTC. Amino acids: CASSQTQADRGSYEQYF.

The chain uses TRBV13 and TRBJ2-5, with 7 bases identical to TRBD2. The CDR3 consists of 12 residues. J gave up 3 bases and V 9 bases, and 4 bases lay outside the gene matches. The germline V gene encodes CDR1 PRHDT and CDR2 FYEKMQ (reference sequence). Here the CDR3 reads CARTGTKETQYF. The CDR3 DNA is TGTGCCAGGACCGGGACTAAAGAGACCCAGTACTTC.

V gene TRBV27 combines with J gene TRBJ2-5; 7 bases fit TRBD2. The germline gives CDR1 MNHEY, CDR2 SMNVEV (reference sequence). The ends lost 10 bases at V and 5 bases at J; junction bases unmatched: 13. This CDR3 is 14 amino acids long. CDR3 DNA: TGTGCCACCGGAACAGCGGGAAGGGGTGAGACCCAGTACTTC. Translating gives CATGTAGRGETQYF.

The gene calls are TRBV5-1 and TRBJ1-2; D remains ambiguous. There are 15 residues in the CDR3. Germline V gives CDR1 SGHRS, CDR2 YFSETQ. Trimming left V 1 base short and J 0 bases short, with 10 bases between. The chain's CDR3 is CASSLHLSSNYGYTF. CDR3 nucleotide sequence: TGCGCCAGCAGCTTGCACCTGAGTTCTAACTATGGCTACACCTTC.

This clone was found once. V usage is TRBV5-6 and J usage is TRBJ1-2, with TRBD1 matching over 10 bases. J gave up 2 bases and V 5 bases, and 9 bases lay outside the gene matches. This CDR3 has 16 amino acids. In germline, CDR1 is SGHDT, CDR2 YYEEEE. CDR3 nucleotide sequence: TGTGCCAGCAGTATGAGGTCGGGACAGGGGAACTATGGCTACACCTTC. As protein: CASSMRSGQGNYGYTF.

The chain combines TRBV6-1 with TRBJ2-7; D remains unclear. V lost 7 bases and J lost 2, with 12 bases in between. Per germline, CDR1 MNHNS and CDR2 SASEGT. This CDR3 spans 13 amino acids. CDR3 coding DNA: TGTGCCAGCATTGACGACAAGACCTACGAGCAGTACTTC. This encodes CASIDDKTYEQYF.